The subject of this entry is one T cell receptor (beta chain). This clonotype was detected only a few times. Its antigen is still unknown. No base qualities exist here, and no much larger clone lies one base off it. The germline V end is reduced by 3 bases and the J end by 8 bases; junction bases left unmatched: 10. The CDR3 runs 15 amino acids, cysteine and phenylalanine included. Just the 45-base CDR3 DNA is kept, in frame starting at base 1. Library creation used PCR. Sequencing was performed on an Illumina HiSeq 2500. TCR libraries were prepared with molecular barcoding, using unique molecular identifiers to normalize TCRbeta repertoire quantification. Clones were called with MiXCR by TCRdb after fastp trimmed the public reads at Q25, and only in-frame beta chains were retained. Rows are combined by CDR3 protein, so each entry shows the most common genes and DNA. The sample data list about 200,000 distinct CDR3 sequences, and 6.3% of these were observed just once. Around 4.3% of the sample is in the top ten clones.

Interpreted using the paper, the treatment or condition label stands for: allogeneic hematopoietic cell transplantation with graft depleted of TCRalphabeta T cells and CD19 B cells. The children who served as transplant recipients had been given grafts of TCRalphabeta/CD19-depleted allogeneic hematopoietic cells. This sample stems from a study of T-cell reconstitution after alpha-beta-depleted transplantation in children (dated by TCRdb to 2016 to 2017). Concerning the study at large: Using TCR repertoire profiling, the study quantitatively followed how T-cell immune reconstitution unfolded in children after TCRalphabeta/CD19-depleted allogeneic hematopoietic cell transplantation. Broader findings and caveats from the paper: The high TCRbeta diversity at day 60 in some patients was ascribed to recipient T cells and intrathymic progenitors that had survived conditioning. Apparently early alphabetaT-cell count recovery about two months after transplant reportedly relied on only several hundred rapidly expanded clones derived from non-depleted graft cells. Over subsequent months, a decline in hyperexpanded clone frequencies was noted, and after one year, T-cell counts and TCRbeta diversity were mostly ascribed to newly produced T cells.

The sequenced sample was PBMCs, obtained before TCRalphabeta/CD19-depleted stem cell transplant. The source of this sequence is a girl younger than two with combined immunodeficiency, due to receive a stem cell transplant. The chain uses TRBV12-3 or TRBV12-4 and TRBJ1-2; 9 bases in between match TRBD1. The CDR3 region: CASSFGVGTGRGYTF. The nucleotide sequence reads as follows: TGTGCCAGCAGTTTTGGGGTCGGGACAGGGCGAGGCTACACCTTC.